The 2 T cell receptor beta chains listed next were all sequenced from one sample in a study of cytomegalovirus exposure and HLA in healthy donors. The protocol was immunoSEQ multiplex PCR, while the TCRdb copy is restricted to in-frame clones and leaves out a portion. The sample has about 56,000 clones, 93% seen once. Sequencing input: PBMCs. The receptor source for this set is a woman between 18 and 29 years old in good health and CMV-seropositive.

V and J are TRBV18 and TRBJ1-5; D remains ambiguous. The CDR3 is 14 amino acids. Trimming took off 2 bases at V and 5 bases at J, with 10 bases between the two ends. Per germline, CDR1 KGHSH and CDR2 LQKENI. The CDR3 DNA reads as TGTGCCAGCTCACCATATGAGGGCGATCAGCCCCAGCATTTT. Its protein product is CASSPYEGDQPQHF.

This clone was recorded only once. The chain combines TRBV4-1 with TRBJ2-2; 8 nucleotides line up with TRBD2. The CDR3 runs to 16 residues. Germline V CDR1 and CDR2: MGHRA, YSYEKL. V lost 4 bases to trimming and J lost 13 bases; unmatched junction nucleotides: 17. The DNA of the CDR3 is TGCGCCAGCAGCCGCACAACGGGGGGGTTTGGAGAGGGGCTGTTTTTT. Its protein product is CASSRTTGGFGEGLFF.